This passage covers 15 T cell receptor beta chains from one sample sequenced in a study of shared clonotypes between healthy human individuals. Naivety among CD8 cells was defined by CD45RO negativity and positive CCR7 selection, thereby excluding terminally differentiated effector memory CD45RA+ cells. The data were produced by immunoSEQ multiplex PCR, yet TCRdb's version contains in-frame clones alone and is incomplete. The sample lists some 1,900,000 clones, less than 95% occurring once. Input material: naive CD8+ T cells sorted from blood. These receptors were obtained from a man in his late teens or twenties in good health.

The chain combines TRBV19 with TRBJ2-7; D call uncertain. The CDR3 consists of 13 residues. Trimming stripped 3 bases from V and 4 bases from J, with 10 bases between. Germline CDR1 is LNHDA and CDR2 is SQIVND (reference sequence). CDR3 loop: CASSMREGYEQYF. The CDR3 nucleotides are TGTGCCAGTAGTATGAGAGAAGGTTACGAGCAGTACTTC.

CDR3 in DNA: TGTGCCAGCAGCTTGGGGGAGTACTCCACTAACTATGGCTACACCTTC. Translation gives CASSLGEYSTNYGYTF. The rearrangement joins TRBV5-6 to TRBJ1-2; the D is unclear. This CDR3 region has 16 residues. V was clipped by 0 bases and J by 0 bases, with 12 bases between them. CDR1 and CDR2 from the germline V gene are SGHDT and YYEEEE.

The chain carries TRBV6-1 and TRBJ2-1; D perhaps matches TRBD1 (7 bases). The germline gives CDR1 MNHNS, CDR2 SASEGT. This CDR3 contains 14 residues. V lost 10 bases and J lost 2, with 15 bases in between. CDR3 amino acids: CAISPRGAYNEQFF. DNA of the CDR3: TGTGCCATCTCCCCCAGGGGGGCCTACAATGAGCAGTTCTTC.

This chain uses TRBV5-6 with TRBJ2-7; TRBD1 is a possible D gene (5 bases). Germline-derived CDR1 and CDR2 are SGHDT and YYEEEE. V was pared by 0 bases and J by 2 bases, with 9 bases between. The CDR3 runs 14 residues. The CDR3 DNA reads TGTGCCAGCAGCTTGGAGGGGAACACCTACGAGCAGTACTTC. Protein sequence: CASSLEGNTYEQYF.

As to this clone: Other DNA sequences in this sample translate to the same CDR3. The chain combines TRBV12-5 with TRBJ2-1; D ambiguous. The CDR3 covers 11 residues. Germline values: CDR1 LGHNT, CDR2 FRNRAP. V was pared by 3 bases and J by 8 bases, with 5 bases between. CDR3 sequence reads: CASGFSDEQFF. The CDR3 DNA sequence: TGTGCTAGTGGTTTCTCGGATGAGCAGTTCTTC.

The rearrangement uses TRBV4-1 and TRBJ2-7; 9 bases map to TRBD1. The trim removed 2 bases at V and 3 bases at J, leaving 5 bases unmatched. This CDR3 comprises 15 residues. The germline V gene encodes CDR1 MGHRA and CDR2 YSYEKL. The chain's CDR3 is CASSQTDRGYYEQYF. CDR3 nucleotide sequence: TGCGCCAGCAGCCAAACGGACAGGGGCTACTACGAGCAGTACTTC.

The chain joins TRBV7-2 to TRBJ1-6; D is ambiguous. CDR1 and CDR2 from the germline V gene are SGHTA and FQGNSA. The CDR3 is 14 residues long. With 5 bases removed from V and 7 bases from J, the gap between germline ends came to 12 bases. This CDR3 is CASSPNPDNSPLHF. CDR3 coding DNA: TGTGCCAGCAGCCCTAACCCGGACAATTCACCCCTCCACTTT. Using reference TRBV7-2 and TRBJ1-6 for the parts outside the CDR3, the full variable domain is GAGVSQSPSNKVTEKGKDVELRCDPISGHTALYWYRQSLGQGLEFLIYFQGNSAPDKSGLPSDRFSAERTGGSVSTLTIQRTQQEDSAVYLCASSPNPDNSPLHFGNGTRLTVT.

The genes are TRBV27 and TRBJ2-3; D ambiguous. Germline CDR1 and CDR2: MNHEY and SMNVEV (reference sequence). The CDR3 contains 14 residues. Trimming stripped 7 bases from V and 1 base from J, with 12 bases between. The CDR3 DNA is TGTGCCAGCATGGGTCGAGACGGCACAGATACGCAGTATTTT. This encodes CASMGRDGTDTQYF.

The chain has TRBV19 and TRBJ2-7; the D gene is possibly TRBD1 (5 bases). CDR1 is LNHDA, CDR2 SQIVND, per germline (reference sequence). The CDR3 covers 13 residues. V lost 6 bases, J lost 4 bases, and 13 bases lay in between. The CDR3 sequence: CASSAGNAYEQYF. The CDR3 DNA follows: TGTGCCAGTAGCGCAGGGAACGCTTACGAGCAGTACTTC.

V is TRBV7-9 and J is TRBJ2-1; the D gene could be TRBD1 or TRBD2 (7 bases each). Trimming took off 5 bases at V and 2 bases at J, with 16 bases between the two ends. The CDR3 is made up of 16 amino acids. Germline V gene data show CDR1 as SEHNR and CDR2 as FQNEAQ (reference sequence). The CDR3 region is CASSPPQGGPYNEQFF. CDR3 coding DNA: TGTGCCAGCAGCCCCCCCCAGGGGGGGCCCTACAATGAGCAGTTCTTC.

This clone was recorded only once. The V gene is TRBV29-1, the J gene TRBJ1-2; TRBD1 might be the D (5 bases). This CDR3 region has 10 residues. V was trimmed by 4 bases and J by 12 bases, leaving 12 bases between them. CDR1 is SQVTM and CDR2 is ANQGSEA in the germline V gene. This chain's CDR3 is CSVGPRGDTF. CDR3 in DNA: TGCAGCGTTGGGCCCCGGGGGGACACCTTC.

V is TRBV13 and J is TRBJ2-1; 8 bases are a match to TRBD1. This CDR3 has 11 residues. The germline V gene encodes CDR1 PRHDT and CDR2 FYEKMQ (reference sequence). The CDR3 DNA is TGTGCAAGTCAGGGGGCGGTTGAGCAGTTCTTC. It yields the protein CASQGAVEQFF.

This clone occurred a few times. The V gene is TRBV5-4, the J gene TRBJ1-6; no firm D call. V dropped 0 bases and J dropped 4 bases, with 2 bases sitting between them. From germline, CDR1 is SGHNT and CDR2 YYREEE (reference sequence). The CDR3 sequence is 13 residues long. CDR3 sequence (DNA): TGTGCCAGCAGCTTGGGGTATAATTCACCCCTCCACTTT. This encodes CASSLGYNSPLHF.

CDR3 region: CASSQDGLAGFSYEQYF. For the CDR3, the DNA is TGCGCCAGCAGCCAAGATGGACTAGCGGGTTTTTCCTACGAGCAGTACTTC. This rearrangement joins TRBV4-1 to TRBJ2-7; 11 bases line up with TRBD2. The CDR3 sequence is 17 residues long. With V trimmed by 0 bases and J by 1 base, 5 bases remained unmatched. Per the germline V gene, CDR1 is MGHRA and CDR2 is YSYEKL.

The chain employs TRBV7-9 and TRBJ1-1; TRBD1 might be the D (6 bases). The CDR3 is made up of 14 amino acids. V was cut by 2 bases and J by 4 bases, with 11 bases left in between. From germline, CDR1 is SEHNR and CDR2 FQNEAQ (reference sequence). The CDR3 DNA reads TGTGCCAGCAGCTTAAACAGGGATATCACTGAAGCTTTCTTT. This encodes CASSLNRDITEAFF.